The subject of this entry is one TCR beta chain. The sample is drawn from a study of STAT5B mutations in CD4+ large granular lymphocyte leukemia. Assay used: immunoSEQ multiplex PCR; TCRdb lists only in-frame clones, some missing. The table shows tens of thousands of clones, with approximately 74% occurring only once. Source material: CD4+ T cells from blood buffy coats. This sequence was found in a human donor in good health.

The CDR3 loop is CSVVTSGREDNEQFF. The CDR3 bases are TGCAGCGTAGTGACTAGCGGGAGGGAGGACAATGAGCAGTTCTTC. The V and J genes are TRBV29-1 and TRBJ2-1, with 14 bases lining up with TRBD2. V lost 6 bases, J lost 5 bases, and 6 bases stayed unmatched. Germline values: CDR1 SQVTM, CDR2 ANQGSEA. The CDR3 has 15 residues.